Listed below are T cell receptor beta chains from one sample, sequenced in a study of CD8 T cells in Susac syndrome. From the immunoSEQ multiplex PCR reads, TCRdb called clonotypes with MiXCR, one entry per CDR3 protein. The sample comprises approximately 160,000 distinct CDR3 sequences, roughly 95% of which are singletons, and around 0.12% rests with the top ten. The sample was CD4+ T cells from PBMCs. The receptors stem from a human donor with Susac syndrome. Each CDR3 is given with its conserved first and last residue. The D gene is left open where the match is weak.

TRBV5-6	.	TRBJ1-6	18	TGTGCCAGCAGTCCTTGGAGGAGACGGAGCTCCTATAATTCACCCCTCCACTTT	CASSPWRRRSSYNSPLHF
TRBV20-1	TRBD1	TRBJ1-5	13	TGCAGTGCTAGAGAGACAGGGGCGCAGCCCCAGCATTTT	CSARETGAQPQHF
TRBV30	.	TRBJ2-3	14	TGTGCCTGGAGTGATGGCGTGGGCACAGATACGCAGTATTTT	CAWSDGVGTDTQYF
TRBV20-1	TRBD1	TRBJ1-1	15	TGCAGTGCTAGGGAGGGACAGCCGAGGAGCACTGAAGCTTTCTTT	CSAREGQPRSTEAFF
TRBV29-1	TRBD1	TRBJ2-3	12	TGCAGCGGGAGACAGGGGGGCGATACGCAGTATTTT	CSGRQGGDTQYF
TRBV12-3/TRBV12-4	.	TRBJ1-1	14	TGTGCCAGCAGTCCCGCTGTTCCCGGGACTGAAGCTTTCTTT	CASSPAVPGTEAFF
TRBV20-1	TRBD2	TRBJ2-7	14	TGCAGTGCTCCTACTAGCGGGAGAAAGTACGAGCAGTACTTC	CSAPTSGRKYEQYF
TRBV28	TRBD1	TRBJ2-3	15	TGTGCCAGCAGTTTTAGGGACAGGGAAGCAGATACGCAGTATTTT	CASSFRDREADTQYF
TRBV28	.	TRBJ1-6	14	TGTGCCAGCAGTTGGGAGACCTGGGATTCACCCCTCCACTTT	CASSWETWDSPLHF
TRBV29-1	.	TRBJ2-2	14	TGCAGCGTTGAACCGGTTCGCACCACCGGGGAGCTGTTTTTT	CSVEPVRTTGELFF